A single sample is the source of the 18 T cell receptor beta chains below, sequenced in a study of shared T cell receptors in the human thymus. TCRdb's copy holds only in-frame clones and misses some; the assay was immunoSEQ multiplex PCR. The sample contains approximately 730,000 clones, roughly 85% of which appear only once. The sample was also linked to a second study, of human thymus T cells.

The sequencing input was thymocytes. The receptors come from a girl under two years old with a congenital heart defect.

This clone was seen just once. This chain uses TRBV11-2 with TRBJ1-1; TRBD1 agrees at 7 bases. There are 17 residues in the CDR3. The V and J ends lost 1 base and 1 base, in that order; junction bases with no gene match: 9. Germline CDR1 is SGHAT and CDR2 is FQNNGV. CDR3 sequence reads: CASSLVIGDRANTEAFF. The CDR3 nucleotides read TGTGCCAGCAGCTTAGTAATAGGGGACAGAGCGAACACTGAAGCTTTCTTT.

The rearrangement uses TRBV4-3 and TRBJ1-2; unclear D gene. V was shortened by 0 bases and J by 6 bases, with 11 bases between the two germline ends. The germline gives CDR1 LGHNA, CDR2 YSLEER. CDR3 length: 14 amino acids. Written as DNA, the CDR3 is TGCGCCAGCAGCCAAGAGGGCAGATCGGATGGCTACACCTTC. It is translated as CASSQEGRSDGYTF.

The rearrangement joins TRBV6-6 to TRBJ1-1; 7 nucleotides align to TRBD1. Unmatched junction bases numbered 9, after V lost 6 bases and J lost 2 bases. The CDR3 is 15 amino acids. The V gene's germline CDR1 is MNHNY and CDR2 SVGAGI (reference sequence). In DNA form, the CDR3 reads TGTGCCAGCAGACGACGACAGGGCCGAAACACTGAAGCTTTCTTT. Protein: CASRRRQGRNTEAFF.

The chain joins TRBV5-1 to TRBJ1-4, with D unclear. V was cut by 1 base and J by 2 bases, with 3 bases left in between. This CDR3 is built from 13 residues. Germline CDR1 reads SGHRS; CDR2 reads YFSETQ. For the CDR3, the DNA is TGCGCCAGCAGCTTGCCGACTAATGAAAAACTGTTTTTT. This sequence encodes CASSLPTNEKLFF.

The chain is built from TRBV9 and TRBJ1-6; D may be TRBD1 (5 bases). The V and J ends lost 1 base and 7 bases respectively, with 12 bases between them. Germline V CDR1 and CDR2: SGDLS, YYNGEE. This CDR3 is built from 15 residues. The CDR3 region is CASSVSGGDNSPLHF. DNA for the CDR3: TGTGCCAGCAGCGTAAGCGGAGGGGACAATTCACCCCTCCACTTT.

This clone was detected only a few times. J is TRBJ1-2 and V is TRBV5-6, with TRBD1 as a possible D gene (5 bases). Germline-derived CDR1 and CDR2 are SGHDT and YYEEEE. There are 12 residues in the CDR3. V was clipped by 4 bases and J by 3 bases, with 7 bases between them. The CDR3 DNA reads TGTGCCAGCAGCGGGGCTCACTATGGCTACACCTTC. It is translated as CASSGAHYGYTF.

This rearrangement joins TRBV6-6 to TRBJ1-5; D possibly corresponds to TRBD1 (5 bases). The V and J ends lost 4 bases and 6 bases respectively, with 16 bases between them. The CDR3 contains 15 residues. The germline gives CDR1 MNHNY, CDR2 SVGAGI (reference sequence). This CDR3 is CASSFTRESGQPQHF. As DNA, the CDR3 is TGTGCCAGCAGTTTTACCAGGGAATCAGGTCAGCCCCAGCATTTT.

This clone was seen a single time. The chain is built from TRBV7-9 and TRBJ2-7, with 9 bases identical to TRBD1. The CDR3 sequence is 16 residues long. Germline V gives CDR1 SEHNR, CDR2 FQNEAQ (reference sequence). Trimming took 5 bases from V and 1 from J; bases not matched to a gene: 9. CDR3 in amino acids: CASSTTGTGKSYEQYF. Written as DNA, the CDR3 is TGTGCCAGCAGCACGACCGGGACAGGGAAGTCCTACGAGCAGTACTTC.

The V call is TRBV4-3, the J call TRBJ2-6, with 8 bases lining up with TRBD1. The V gene's germline CDR1 is LGHNA and CDR2 YSLEER. This CDR3 spans 16 amino acids. V lost 4 bases to trimming and J lost 4 bases; unmatched junction nucleotides: 6. This CDR3 reads CASSRETGAGANVLTF. CDR3 nucleotide sequence: TGCGCCAGCAGCCGAGAGACAGGGGCCGGGGCCAACGTCCTGACTTTC.

The chain carries TRBV5-1 and TRBJ2-5, with 7 bases identical to TRBD2. The CDR3 covers 16 residues. Trimming removed 1 base from V and 0 bases from J; junction bases left unmatched: 6. Germline V gene lookup returns CDR1 SGHRS and CDR2 YFSETQ. The CDR3 nucleotides are TGCGCCAGCAGCTTGCGGCCTAGCGGAAACCAAGAGACCCAGTACTTC. Amino acid sequence: CASSLRPSGNQETQYF.

The chain is built from TRBV5-1 and TRBJ2-3; 13 nucleotides agree with TRBD2. Unmatched junction bases numbered 8, after V lost 0 bases and J lost 1 base. The CDR3 is made up of 19 amino acids. The V gene's germline CDR1 is SGHRS and CDR2 YFSETQ. The CDR3: CASSLAGTSGVTGTDTQYF. CDR3 bases: TGCGCCAGCAGCTTGGCCGGGACTAGCGGGGTAACCGGCACAGATACGCAGTATTTT.

The CDR3 DNA sequence: TGTGCCAGCAGTATCGACAGGGGGAGGACTGAAGCTTTCTTT. Translation: CASSIDRGRTEAFF. The genes are TRBV27 and TRBJ1-1, with TRBD1 identical over 9 bases. From germline, CDR1 is MNHEY and CDR2 SMNVEV (reference sequence). The CDR3 sequence is 14 residues long. J lost 5 bases, V lost 5 bases, and 6 bases had no gene match.

V is TRBV5-1 and J is TRBJ2-6; no definite D call. V lost 2 bases and J 1 base, leaving 10 bases between the germline ends. CDR3 length: 16 amino acids. From germline, CDR1 is SGHRS and CDR2 YFSETQ. The chain's CDR3 is CASSLTSRSGANVLTF. The CDR3 nucleotides are TGCGCCAGCAGCTTAACGTCGCGTTCTGGGGCCAACGTCCTGACTTTC.

This clone showed up just a few times. V usage is TRBV30 and J usage is TRBJ1-1, with 8 bases matching TRBD1. V trimming: 4 bases; J trimming: 4 bases; junction bases outside the gene matches: 2. This CDR3 comprises 12 residues. Germline CDR1 and CDR2: GTSNPN and SVGIG (reference sequence). In nucleotides, the CDR3 is TGTGCCTGGACACAGGGGGGCACTGAAGCTTTCTTT. Residues: CAWTQGGTEAFF.

This rearrangement joins TRBV4-1 to TRBJ1-1; D is unresolved. Per the germline V gene, CDR1 is MGHRA and CDR2 is YSYEKL. The CDR3 runs to 13 residues. Trimming stripped 5 bases from V and 4 bases from J, with 11 bases between. This CDR3 reads CASSLRRGTEAFF. In nucleotides, the CDR3 is TGCGCCAGCAGCTTGCGGCGGGGCACTGAAGCTTTCTTT.

J is TRBJ1-2 and V is TRBV27; 10 positions match TRBD1. Trimming at V came to 3 bases and at J to 2 bases, leaving 6 bases not matched to a gene. Germline assignment: CDR1 MNHEY and CDR2 SMNVEV (reference sequence). The CDR3 extends over 16 amino acids. CDR3 in DNA: TGTGCCAGCAGTTTCGTCCCGGGACAGGGGAACTATGGCTACACCTTC. Translated: CASSFVPGQGNYGYTF.

The chain uses TRBV10-3 and TRBJ1-1; 7 bases align to TRBD1. V was clipped by 3 bases and J by 7 bases; unmatched bases: 2. CDR1 ENHRY and CDR2 SYGVKD come from the germline V gene. The CDR3 consists of 12 residues. The CDR3 protein is CAISDQGVEAFF. Here the CDR3 DNA reads TGTGCCATCAGTGACCAGGGGGTTGAAGCTTTCTTT.

This CDR3 is CASSQDKAAGGDTEAFF. The CDR3 DNA is TGCGCCAGCAGCCAAGATAAAGCGGCAGGGGGAGACACTGAAGCTTTCTTT. V and J are TRBV4-3 and TRBJ1-1; 7 bases map to TRBD1. The CDR3 extends over 17 amino acids. The V and J ends lost 0 bases and 3 bases, in that order; junction bases with no gene match: 10. CDR1 is LGHNA and CDR2 is YSLEER in the germline V gene.